The 30 T cell receptor beta chains below all came from one sample that was sequenced in a study of graft-versus-host responses after intestinal transplantation (TCRdb year 2021). Library preparation used the immunoSEQ multiplex PCR assay. Entries here come from immuneACCESS through TCRdb and include only in-frame sequences with V and J called. Some clones fail to appear in such tables; in the studies checked, an unresolved V gene covers under half of the shortfall, and the cause of the remainder is unknown. Here the sample has about 15,000 clones; roughly two fifths occur a single time. Together, the top ten hold around 14% of the sample. Reading the label with the study, this specimen's time point is: cells obtained before transplantation from donor or recipient. In the mixed lymphocyte reactions, around 200,000 CFSE-labeled pre-transplant responders were plated with around 200,000 irradiated violet-dye-labeled stimulators and cultured for 6 days.

Sequenced material: alloreactive CD8+ T cells from a mixed lymphocyte reaction culture, taken before intestinal transplant. This sample's cell subset or site label indicates: CFSE-low proliferating T cells sorted from roughly six-day pre-transplant mixed lymphocyte reaction (GvH or HvG direction). All receptors come from a human patient who received an intestinal transplant.

The chain employs TRBV6-1 and TRBJ2-7; 8 nucleotides agree with TRBD1. This CDR3 has 14 residues. The junction had 4 bases not matched to a gene; V was cut back by 6 bases and J by 0 bases. CDR1 MNHNS and CDR2 SASEGT come from the germline V gene. The CDR3 DNA is TGTGCCAGCAGCGTCAGGGGGCCCTCCTACGAGCAGTACTTC. It is translated as CASSVRGPSYEQYF.

This chain joins TRBV19 and TRBJ2-1; 8 nucleotides agree with TRBD2. Germline CDR1 and CDR2: LNHDA and SQIVND (reference sequence). The CDR3 runs 16 residues. After removal of 6 bases from V and 7 bases from J, the junction contained 14 bases not matched to a gene. CDR3 bases: TGTGCCAGTAGCCCGGGACTAGGTTACCAATTGAATGAGCAGTTCTTC. Translating gives CASSPGLGYQLNEQFF. Using reference TRBV19 and TRBJ2-1 for the parts outside the CDR3, the full variable domain is DGGITQSPKYLFRKEGQNVTLSCEQNLNHDAMYWYRQDPGQGLRLIYYSQIVNDFQKGDIAEGYSVSREKKESFPLTVTSAQKNPTAFYLCASSPGLGYQLNEQFFGPGTRLTVL.

CDR3 coding DNA: TGTGCCAGCAGACAATACGAGCAGTACTTC. Translation gives CASRQYEQYF. The chain employs TRBV6-5 and TRBJ2-7; no clear D gene. The V gene lost 6 bases and the J gene lost 4 bases, with 4 bases spanning the gap. Germline V CDR1 and CDR2: MNHEY, SVGAGI. The CDR3 covers 10 residues.

The rearrangement links TRBV6-1 to TRBJ2-7; D is unresolved. Trimming cost V 7 bases and J 1 base, with 8 bases left between them. This CDR3 is built from 12 residues. CDR1 is MNHNS, CDR2 SASEGT, per germline. The CDR3 DNA follows: TGTGCCAGCATTGGAGATTCCTACGAGCAGTACTTC. Its translation is CASIGDSYEQYF.

The CDR3 loop reads CAWSSGTGAYNEQFF. As DNA, the CDR3 is TGTGCCTGGAGTTCGGGGACAGGGGCCTACAATGAGCAGTTCTTC. This chain joins TRBV30 and TRBJ2-1; 10 positions agree with TRBD1. From germline, CDR1 is GTSNPN and CDR2 SVGIG (reference sequence). There are 15 residues in the CDR3. The J segment lost 2 bases and the V segment lost 2 bases, leaving 3 bases of the junction unmatched.

The sample holds a few counts of this clone. The chain carries TRBV27 and TRBJ2-1, with 7 bases matching TRBD2. With V trimmed by 3 bases and J by 0 bases, 5 bases remained unmatched. Germline V gives CDR1 MNHEY, CDR2 SMNVEV (reference sequence). The CDR3 has 16 amino acids. The CDR3 DNA reads TGTGCCAGCAGTTTCGGGGGGAACCCCTCCTACAATGAGCAGTTCTTC. This encodes CASSFGGNPSYNEQFF.

The rearrangement links TRBV5-1 to TRBJ2-1, with 12 bases aligning to TRBD2. The CDR3 spans 15 residues. Germline CDR1 and CDR2: SGHRS and YFSETQ. V dropped 0 bases and J dropped 9; count of bases not matched to a gene: 4. CDR3 nucleotides: TGCGCCAGCAGCTTGGGACTAGCGGGGGTGTCTGAGCAGTTCTTC. Protein: CASSLGLAGVSEQFF.

V usage is TRBV30 and J usage is TRBJ2-2; 7 positions match TRBD1. Germline CDR1 is GTSNPN and CDR2 is SVGIG (reference sequence). The CDR3 has 15 residues. Trimming cost V 5 bases and J 4 bases; bases outside gene matches: 10. The CDR3 protein is CAWEGEGGITGELFF. Here the CDR3 DNA reads TGTGCCTGGGAAGGGGAAGGGGGCATCACCGGGGAGCTGTTTTTT. Full variable domain (outside the CDR3, taken from reference TRBV30 and TRBJ2-2): SQTIHQWPATLVQPVGSPLSLECTVEGTSNPNLYWYRQAAGRGLQLLFYSVGIGQISSEVPQNLSASRPQDRQFILSSKKLLLSDSGFYLCAWEGEGGITGELFFGEGSRLTVL.

In this sample, this clone turned up a few times. V is TRBV2 and J is TRBJ1-2; possible D gene TRBD1, 6 bases. This CDR3 has 14 amino acids. Looked up from germline, CDR1 is SNHLY and CDR2 is FYNNEI. V was shortened by 2 bases and J by 4 bases, with 11 bases between the two germline ends. CDR3 amino acids: CASSETGTPYGYTF. The CDR3 nucleotides are TGTGCCAGCAGTGAAACCGGGACACCCTATGGCTACACCTTC.

This clone has only a few counts. The genes are TRBV27 and TRBJ2-7; a weak D match, TRBD2 (6 bases). The germline gives CDR1 MNHEY, CDR2 SMNVEV (reference sequence). There are 13 residues in the CDR3. V lost 3 bases and J 2 bases, leaving 8 bases between the germline ends. DNA of the CDR3: TGTGCCAGCAGTTTTGGGGGGACCTACGAGCAGTACTTC. This codes for CASSFGGTYEQYF.

V and J are TRBV7-6 and TRBJ1-2; 9 nucleotides agree with TRBD1. Germline CDR1 SGHVS, CDR2 FNYEAQ. The CDR3 is 14 amino acids. Trimming cost V 1 base and J 7 bases; bases outside gene matches: 4. CDR3 nucleotide sequence: TGTGCCAGCAGCTTAGGGGACAGGGACTCTGGCTACACCTTC. Protein: CASSLGDRDSGYTF.

The chain is built from TRBV14 and TRBJ2-7, with D perhaps matching TRBD2 (6 bases). The CDR3 loop spans 16 amino acids. Per the germline V gene, CDR1 is SGHDN and CDR2 is FVKESK. V was pared by 0 bases and J by 5 bases, with 17 bases between. CDR3 sequence reads: CASSQDLGGMLNEQYF. The CDR3 nucleotides are TGTGCCAGCAGCCAAGATCTTGGCGGGATGCTAAACGAGCAGTACTTC.

J is TRBJ1-4 and V is TRBV18; D not resolved. Germline CDR1 reads KGHSH; CDR2 reads LQKENI. V gave up 1 base and J gave up 4 bases, with 13 bases separating them. CDR3 length: 16 amino acids. Here the CDR3 DNA reads TGTGCCAGCTCACCACGTAAAGGGAGGGATAATGAAAAACTGTTTTTT. This translates into CASSPRKGRDNEKLFF.

This clone turned up a few times. The rearrangement uses TRBV27 and TRBJ1-1, with a possible D match to TRBD1 (5 bases). The CDR3 runs 13 residues. Trimming took 5 bases from V and 0 from J, leaving 7 bases between them. Germline V gene lookup returns CDR1 MNHEY and CDR2 SMNVEV (reference sequence). CDR3 sequence: CASSPGMNTEAFF. The CDR3 DNA reads as TGTGCCAGCAGTCCAGGGATGAACACTGAAGCTTTCTTT.

V and J are TRBV7-3 and TRBJ2-1; TRBD1 is a possible D gene (7 bases). V dropped 5 bases and J dropped 7 bases, with 15 bases sitting between them. CDR3 length: 14 amino acids. CDR1 is SGHTA, CDR2 FQGTGA, per germline. CDR3 in amino acids: CASSPAGGKNEQFF. CDR3 DNA: TGTGCCAGCAGCCCGGCAGGGGGGAAGAATGAGCAGTTCTTC.

The rearrangement links TRBV4-2 to TRBJ2-7; 7 bases agree with TRBD2. CDR1 and CDR2 from the germline V gene are LGHNA and YNFKEQ. The CDR3 has 16 residues. The ends lost 0 bases at V and 0 bases at J; junction bases unmatched: 5. The CDR3 here is CASSQDLAEISYEQYF. CDR3 DNA sequence: TGTGCCAGCAGCCAAGATCTAGCGGAGATCTCCTACGAGCAGTACTTC.

This clone was observed a few times. This chain joins TRBV9 and TRBJ2-5; 7 bases align to TRBD2. CDR1 is SGDLS and CDR2 is YYNGEE in the germline V gene. This CDR3 has 15 residues. Trimming at V came to 4 bases and at J to 4 bases, leaving 10 bases not matched to a gene. The CDR3 region is CASSQGSSSGETQYF. The CDR3 DNA sequence: TGTGCCAGCAGCCAAGGGTCGTCTAGCGGAGAGACCCAGTACTTC.

The rearrangement joins TRBV7-3 to TRBJ2-3, with 10 bases identical to TRBD1. The CDR3 contains 14 residues. Trimming took 3 bases from V and 4 from J; bases not matched to a gene: 1. The germline V gene encodes CDR1 SGHTA and CDR2 FQGTGA. CDR3 residues: CASSLTGGADTQYF. The CDR3 coding sequence is TGTGCCAGCAGCTTGACAGGGGGCGCAGATACGCAGTATTTT. The variable domain in full, completed from reference TRBV7-3 and TRBJ2-3, reads GAGVSQTPSNKVTEKGKYVELRCDPISGHTALYWYRQSLGQGPEFLIYFQGTGAADDSGLPNDRFFAVRPEGSVSTLKIQRTERGDSAVYLCASSLTGGADTQYFGPGTRLTVL.

This clone was seen a handful of times. The rearrangement links TRBV6-1 to TRBJ2-7; D possibly corresponds to TRBD1 (5 bases). CDR1 MNHNS and CDR2 SASEGT come from the germline V gene. The CDR3 is 15 amino acids. V lost 0 bases to trimming and J lost 2 bases, with 11 bases between them. Here the CDR3 reads CASSEALQETYEQYF. The DNA of the CDR3 is TGTGCCAGCAGTGAAGCGCTACAGGAGACCTACGAGCAGTACTTC.

The chain uses TRBV9 and TRBJ1-4, with 9 bases aligning to TRBD1. Trimming removed 2 bases from V and 4 bases from J; junction bases left unmatched: 0. Germline V gene sequence: CDR1 SGDLS, CDR2 YYNGEE. This CDR3 has 14 residues. The DNA for the CDR3 is TGTGCCAGCAGCGTGGGACAGGGTAATGAAAAACTGTTTTTT. Its translation: CASSVGQGNEKLFF.

DNA of the CDR3: TGTGCCAGCACCCCCCGGGACAGGGATGGCTACACCTTC. Protein product: CASTPRDRDGYTF. The genes are TRBV6-4 and TRBJ1-2, with TRBD1 identical over 9 bases. Per germline, CDR1 MRHNA and CDR2 SNTAGT. Trimming took 7 bases from V and 6 from J; bases not matched to a gene: 6. CDR3 length: 13 amino acids.

The chain employs TRBV29-1 and TRBJ2-7, with no clear D. V lost 1 base, J lost 3 bases, and 13 bases lay in between. This CDR3 comprises 14 residues. CDR1 and CDR2 (germline): SQVTM, ANQGSEA. The CDR3 DNA sequence: TGCAGCGTTGAAGTCTCAGGCACGGACTACGAGCAGTACTTC. It specifies CSVEVSGTDYEQYF.

The rearrangement joins TRBV6-5 to TRBJ1-1; D call uncertain. The germline V gene has CDR1 MNHEY and CDR2 SVGAGI. This CDR3 is 14 amino acids long. Trimming removed 0 bases from V and 0 bases from J, with 5 bases in between. The CDR3 nucleotides are TGTGCCAGCAGTTACTCGAGTTTGAACACTGAAGCTTTCTTT. Translating it yields CASSYSSLNTEAFF.

In this sample, this clone turned up a few times. The rearrangement joins TRBV6-1 to TRBJ2-1; TRBD1 aligns across 7 bases. From germline, CDR1 is MNHNS and CDR2 SASEGT. The CDR3 sequence is 15 residues long. With 8 bases clipped from V and 7 bases from J, the junction kept 14 bases outside the gene matches. DNA for the CDR3: TGTGCCAGCGAGTTGAGTGGGGCAGGGGGAAATGAGCAGTTCTTC. Amino acids: CASELSGAGGNEQFF.

This clone came up a few times. This chain links TRBV7-9 with TRBJ2-5, with a possible D match to TRBD1 (6 bases). V shed 2 bases and J shed 5 bases, with 12 bases lying between them. The CDR3 spans 14 residues. From germline, CDR1 is SEHNR and CDR2 FQNEAQ (reference sequence). The CDR3 DNA is TGTGCCAGCAGCTTAATGACAGGCCGGGAGACCCAGTACTTC. Its translation: CASSLMTGRETQYF.

The J gene is TRBJ2-7, the V gene TRBV27; TRBD2 matches 11 bases. The junction had 2 bases not matched to a gene; V was cut back by 5 bases and J by 5 bases. Germline lookup yields CDR1 MNHEY and CDR2 SMNVEV (reference sequence). There are 13 residues in the CDR3. CDR3: CASSALAGDEQYF. As DNA, the CDR3 is TGTGCCAGCAGTGCACTAGCGGGAGACGAGCAGTACTTC.

This clone was observed a handful of times. The V call is TRBV7-8, the J call TRBJ2-1, with 12 positions matching TRBD2. Germline CDR1 and CDR2: SGHVS and FQNEAQ. Losses at the gene ends were 5 bases for V and 8 bases for J; bases not matched to a gene: 7. The CDR3 totals 15 residues. The CDR3 DNA follows: TGTGCCAGCAGCCACGCTAGCGGGGGGGCTTATGAGCAGTTCTTC. Its protein is CASSHASGGAYEQFF.

Relative to its sample, this clone is medium-sized. The chain combines TRBV7-9 with TRBJ2-3; D remains ambiguous. With 6 bases removed from V and 4 bases from J, the gap between germline ends came to 11 bases. CDR1 and CDR2 from the germline V gene are SEHNR and FQNEAQ (reference sequence). This CDR3 comprises 13 residues. In DNA form, the CDR3 reads TGTGCCAGCAGGTACTCAACAGCAGATACGCAGTATTTT. Protein: CASRYSTADTQYF.

This clone was seen once. The chain links TRBV6-1 to TRBJ1-2; tentatively, D is TRBD1 (5 bases). This CDR3 region has 14 residues. The V and J ends lost 7 bases and 5 bases respectively, with 17 bases between them. The germline CDR1 and CDR2 sequences are MNHNS and SASEGT. As DNA, the CDR3 is TGTGCCAGCATGAACCCGGCAGGGTGGTATGGCTACACCTTC. Translation gives CASMNPAGWYGYTF.

V is TRBV30 and J is TRBJ2-7; TRBD2 matches at 8 bases. V shed 1 base and J 5 bases; nucleotides not matched to a gene: 10. Germline CDR1 is GTSNPN and CDR2 is SVGIG (reference sequence). This CDR3 spans 15 amino acids. In DNA, the CDR3 is TGTGCCTGGAGTGGTGGAGCGGGAGAATGGCACGAGCAGTACTTC. Translated, it gives CAWSGGAGEWHEQYF. The complete variable domain, with remaining parts taken from reference TRBV30 and TRBJ2-7, reads SQTIHQWPATLVQPVGSPLSLECTVEGTSNPNLYWYRQAAGRGLQLLFYSVGIGQISSEVPQNLSASRPQDRQFILSSKKLLLSDSGFYLCAWSGGAGEWHEQYFGPGTRLTVT.